What follows are 20 T cell receptor beta chains derived from one specimen sequenced in a study of blood T cell repertoires in COVID-19. Sequencing was performed with immunoSEQ multiplex PCR; in TCRdb, only in-frame clones are kept and a portion is missing. In the table there are 250,000 to 400,000 clones, about nine tenths of which are singletons. Source material: PBMCs or T cells enriched from blood (not recorded which). The source of these receptors is a man between 60 and 70 years old who had recovered from COVID-19.

V gene TRBV7-9 combines with J gene TRBJ1-5; TRBD1 might be the D (6 bases). Trimming cost V 0 bases and J 2 bases, with 11 bases left between them. The CDR3 is 16 residues long. The germline V gene encodes CDR1 SEHNR and CDR2 FQNEAQ (reference sequence). The CDR3 is CASSLARGQGNQPQHF. The CDR3 nucleotides read TGTGCCAGCAGCTTAGCGCGGGGGCAGGGCAATCAGCCCCAGCATTTT.

V is TRBV24-1 and J is TRBJ2-2, with 8 bases that match TRBD2. The V segment lost 3 bases and the J segment 5 bases; nucleotides outside the gene matches: 7. The CDR3 sequence is 16 residues long. Per the germline V gene, CDR1 is KGHDR and CDR2 is SFDVKD. CDR3 sequence: CATSDRTSTTTGELFF. The CDR3 DNA follows: TGTGCCACCAGTGATCGGACTAGCACCACTACCGGGGAGCTGTTTTTT.

The chain links TRBV19 to TRBJ1-5; D remains unclear. The CDR3 covers 12 residues. Trimming removed 3 bases from V and 7 bases from J, with 7 bases in between. The germline gives CDR1 LNHDA, CDR2 SQIVND (reference sequence). The CDR3 loop is CASSIGWQPQHF. For the CDR3, the DNA is TGTGCCAGTAGTATCGGTTGGCAGCCCCAGCATTTT.

The V and J genes are TRBV6-5 and TRBJ1-2, with TRBD1 as a possible D gene (6 bases). With 6 bases removed from V and 0 bases from J, the gap between germline ends came to 14 bases. The germline CDR1 and CDR2 sequences are MNHEY and SVGAGI. This CDR3 has 15 amino acids. The CDR3 here is CASSRRGGANYGYTF. The CDR3 DNA reads as TGTGCCAGCAGCCGAAGGGGGGGAGCTAACTATGGCTACACCTTC.

This rearrangement joins TRBV6-2 or TRBV6-3 to TRBJ2-4; D is perhaps TRBD2 (5 bases). This CDR3 has 16 amino acids. The ends were cut back, 4 bases at V and 4 bases at J, with 17 bases in the middle. Looked up from germline, CDR1 is MNHEY and CDR2 is SVGEGT. The CDR3 nucleotides are TGTGCCAGCAGTTCCTATGATACCGGGGTAAAAAACATTCAGTACTTC. Translating it yields CASSSYDTGVKNIQYF.

The rearrangement uses TRBV7-9 and TRBJ2-3; D not certain. Looked up from germline, CDR1 is SEHNR and CDR2 is FQNEAQ (reference sequence). The ends were cut back, 2 bases at V and 1 base at J, with 13 bases in the middle. There are 16 residues in the CDR3. CDR3 in amino acids: CASSLILPRGTDTQYF. The CDR3 coding sequence is TGTGCCAGCAGCTTAATTTTACCTCGGGGCACAGATACGCAGTATTTT.

The V call is TRBV5-4, the J call TRBJ2-7; 11 positions match TRBD2. The ends lost 3 bases at V and 3 bases at J; junction bases unmatched: 11. Germline CDR1 and CDR2: SGHNT and YYREEE (reference sequence). This CDR3 comprises 17 residues. CDR3 bases: TGTGCCAGCAGCTCCTCCCTCCCGGGACTAGCGGACTACGAGCAGTACTTC. Translating gives CASSSSLPGLADYEQYF.

The rearrangement uses TRBV4-1 and TRBJ2-4, with 11 bases that match TRBD1. J gave up 3 bases and V 0 bases, and 4 bases lay outside the gene matches. Per germline, CDR1 MGHRA and CDR2 YSYEKL. This CDR3 has 17 amino acids. DNA for the CDR3: TGCGCCAGCAGCCAAGAATGGACAGGGGGCGTCAAAAACATTCAGTACTTC. Translating gives CASSQEWTGGVKNIQYF.

This chain joins TRBV5-1 and TRBJ2-2, with a possible D match to TRBD2 (5 bases). The CDR3 runs to 14 residues. The germline CDR1 and CDR2 sequences are SGHRS and YFSETQ. V lost 5 bases, J lost 1 base, and 9 bases lay in between. CDR3 in DNA: TGCGCCAGCAGTGCGAGCGGGAACACCGGGGAGCTGTTTTTT. It specifies CASSASGNTGELFF.

Comments on this clone: The same CDR3 is also encoded by other DNA sequences in this sample. The chain combines TRBV24-1 with TRBJ2-3; weak D call: TRBD1 (5 bases). Germline assignment: CDR1 KGHDR and CDR2 SFDVKD. Trimming cost V 3 bases and J 6 bases, with 12 bases left between them. The CDR3 runs to 14 residues. The CDR3 DNA reads TGTGCCACCAGTGATAGCAGGGCCGGGGATACGCAGTATTTT. Translated, it gives CATSDSRAGDTQYF.

The V call is TRBV7-9, the J call TRBJ2-5, with 11 bases that match TRBD2. The junction had 10 bases not matched to a gene; V was cut back by 5 bases and J by 5 bases. The CDR3 is 16 residues long. Per germline, CDR1 SEHNR and CDR2 FQNEAQ (reference sequence). The CDR3: CASSPGLAGGGETQYF. The CDR3 DNA reads TGTGCCAGCAGCCCCGGGCTAGCGGGAGGAGGGGAGACCCAGTACTTC.

The rearrangement joins TRBV19 to TRBJ2-5; 8 bases fit TRBD2. The CDR3 extends over 15 amino acids. The germline V gene has CDR1 LNHDA and CDR2 SQIVND (reference sequence). Losses at the gene ends were 3 bases for V and 4 bases for J; bases not matched to a gene: 7. Written as DNA, the CDR3 is TGTGCCAGTAGTATCGGGGGGGCTGGCCGAGAGACCCAGTACTTC. It codes for CASSIGGAGRETQYF.

This rearrangement joins TRBV19 to TRBJ2-1; possible D gene TRBD1, 5 bases. This CDR3 spans 15 amino acids. CDR1 is LNHDA and CDR2 is SQIVND in the germline V gene (reference sequence). The germline V and J ends were trimmed by 4 bases and 7 bases, with 17 bases remaining between them. CDR3 protein: CASSNWGSNGNEQFF. The CDR3 DNA reads as TGTGCCAGTAGTAATTGGGGCTCAAACGGGAATGAGCAGTTCTTC.

The CDR3 DNA follows: TGTGCCAGCAGTACAATAGCGGCCCCGCCCTACGAGCAGTACTTC. Encoded protein: CASSTIAAPPYEQYF. J is TRBJ2-7 and V is TRBV27, with D tentatively TRBD2 (6 bases). The CDR3 consists of 15 residues. The V end was cut by 5 bases, the J end by 2 bases, with 16 bases between. Germline V gives CDR1 MNHEY, CDR2 SMNVEV (reference sequence).

The chain recombines TRBV7-2 with TRBJ2-3; TRBD1 matches at 7 bases. The germline CDR1 and CDR2 sequences are SGHTA and FQGNSA. Losses at the gene ends were 7 bases for V and 2 bases for J; bases not matched to a gene: 6. This CDR3 comprises 14 residues. The CDR3 is CASTLTGFTDTQYF. CDR3 DNA sequence: TGTGCCAGCACCCTGACAGGGTTCACAGATACGCAGTATTTT.

This sequence joins TRBV27 and TRBJ1-2; 8 bases line up with TRBD1. Germline lookup yields CDR1 MNHEY and CDR2 SMNVEV (reference sequence). The J segment lost 7 bases and the V segment lost 1 base, leaving 5 bases of the junction unmatched. The CDR3 runs 14 residues. The CDR3 protein is CASSLLTGEAGYTF. CDR3 DNA sequence: TGTGCCAGCAGTTTATTGACAGGGGAGGCTGGCTACACCTTC.

The chain recombines TRBV6-2 or TRBV6-3 with TRBJ1-2, with D perhaps matching TRBD1 (6 bases). This CDR3 spans 14 amino acids. Germline V gene sequence: CDR1 MNHEY, CDR2 SVGEGT. The V and J ends lost 2 bases and 2 bases respectively, with 9 bases between them. CDR3 bases: TGTGCCAGCAGTTACGGACAGCTAAACTATGGCTACACCTTC. It encodes CASSYGQLNYGYTF.

The rearrangement joins TRBV28 to TRBJ1-4; the D gene is possibly TRBD1 (5 bases). Germline V gene lookup returns CDR1 MDHEN and CDR2 SYDVKM. Between the trimmed V and J ends, which lost 5 bases and 8 bases, there was a span of 9 bases. The CDR3 sequence is 12 residues long. The CDR3 reads CASSLGGEKLFF. The CDR3 region has the DNA TGTGCCAGCAGTCTGGGGGGGGAAAAACTGTTTTTT.

V usage is TRBV2 and J usage is TRBJ1-1; D perhaps matches TRBD1 (5 bases). CDR1 is SNHLY and CDR2 is FYNNEI in the germline V gene. V lost 7 bases and J lost 3, with 12 bases in between. The CDR3 contains 13 residues. The CDR3 sequence: CASMIQGDTEAFF. CDR3 nucleotide sequence: TGTGCCAGCATGATCCAGGGCGACACTGAAGCTTTCTTT.

The V call is TRBV24-1, the J call TRBJ1-3, with 10 positions matching TRBD1. J gave up 3 bases and V 3 bases, and 7 bases lay outside the gene matches. Germline V gives CDR1 KGHDR, CDR2 SFDVKD. This CDR3 contains 17 residues. The DNA for the CDR3 is TGTGCCACCAGTGATGACCGACAGGGGGCTGATGGAAACACCATATATTTT. Translated, it gives CATSDDRQGADGNTIYF.